The 25 T cell receptor beta chains given below trace back to one sample, sequenced in a study of blood T cell repertoires in COVID-19 (dated by TCRdb to 2020 to 2021). The library was built by means of the immunoSEQ multiplex PCR assay. TCRdb obtained this table from immuneACCESS and retained in-frame rearrangements with V and J assigned. These tables miss some clones; where compared with another copy, unresolved V genes account for less than half of the shortfall, and the remainder is unexplained. This sample holds 200,000 to 250,000 clones; approximately 80% were observed only once. Together, the top ten hold approximately 20% of the sample. Sequenced input: peripheral blood. The receptors shown here come from a man aged 25-45 years with active or convalescent COVID-19.

The rearrangement links TRBV24-1 to TRBJ2-1; 9 bases map to TRBD2. This CDR3 spans 16 amino acids. V was clipped by 6 bases and J by 8 bases; unmatched bases: 13. Germline V gene lookup returns CDR1 KGHDR and CDR2 SFDVKD. CDR3 sequence reads: CATSKTLGIAGDEQFF. The CDR3 DNA follows: TGTGCCACCAGTAAAACCCTCGGAATAGCGGGAGATGAGCAGTTCTTC.

This chain joins TRBV18 and TRBJ2-7; 7 bases agree with TRBD2. Trimming cost V 6 bases and J 3 bases; bases outside gene matches: 8. From germline, CDR1 is KGHSH and CDR2 LQKENI. This CDR3 contains 14 residues. CDR3 protein: CASSGASGNYEQYF. The CDR3 nucleotides read TGTGCCAGCTCCGGGGCTAGCGGCAACTACGAGCAGTACTTC.

This clone was found once. The chain recombines TRBV3-1 (or the pseudogene TRBV3-2) with TRBJ1-5; D perhaps matches TRBD1 (5 bases). This CDR3 has 14 amino acids. Germline V gene data show CDR1 as LGHDT and CDR2 as YNNKEL (reference sequence). With 5 bases removed from V and 5 bases from J, the gap between germline ends came to 13 bases. CDR3 region: CASSWGPDHQPQHF. DNA for the CDR3: TGTGCCAGCAGCTGGGGCCCGGACCATCAGCCCCAGCATTTT.

This clone was seen only a few times. CDR3 in DNA: TGTGCCATAGAACAGGGGGTCAATCAGCCCCAGCATTTT. Translating it yields CAIEQGVNQPQHF. The J gene is TRBJ1-5, the V gene TRBV10-3, with 8 bases fitting TRBD1. The V segment lost 9 bases and the J segment 3 bases; nucleotides outside the gene matches: 4. Germline CDR1 is ENHRY and CDR2 is SYGVKD. The length of the CDR3 is 13 residues.

This clone has just one count. The CDR3 nucleotides are TGTGCCAGCAGCTTACGTGGCAGGGTGAACACTGAAGCTTTCTTT. It is translated as CASSLRGRVNTEAFF. The chain joins TRBV7-2 to TRBJ1-1, with D tentatively TRBD1 (5 bases). Trimming pared 2 bases from V and 0 bases from J, leaving 10 bases between. Germline V gives CDR1 SGHTA, CDR2 FQGNSA. The CDR3 sequence is 15 residues long.

The V gene is TRBV4-3, the J gene TRBJ2-3, with 9 bases that match TRBD2. CDR1 and CDR2 (germline): LGHNA, YSLEER. CDR3 length: 16 residues. The V segment lost 1 base and the J segment 4 bases; nucleotides outside the gene matches: 6. The DNA for the CDR3 is TGCGCCAGCAGCCAAGTTCGCGGGGGGGCCCCAGATACGCAGTATTTT. It translates to CASSQVRGGAPDTQYF.

The V gene is TRBV21-1, the J gene TRBJ1-2; the D call in the table, TRBD1, was not verified against the DNA. TRBV21-1 is a listed pseudogene. The CDR3 runs to 15 residues. The chain's CDR3 is CASSKVAGPNYGYTF. The CDR3 DNA sequence: TGTGCCAGCAGCAAAGTGGCAGGGCCTAACTATGGCTACACCTTC.

This clone was counted ten times or more. The DNA of the CDR3 is TGTGCCAGCAGCTCGATGAGGGATTTGGGGGGGACAGGGGGCGTTCAGCCCCAGCATTTT. This sequence encodes CASSSMRDLGGTGGVQPQHF. This rearrangement joins TRBV27 to TRBJ1-5; TRBD1 matches at 12 bases. Germline V gene lookup returns CDR1 MNHEY and CDR2 SMNVEV (reference sequence). This CDR3 contains 20 residues. V dropped 6 bases and J dropped 6; count of bases not matched to a gene: 21.

The chain recombines TRBV19 with TRBJ2-1, with 9 bases lining up with TRBD1. V was clipped by 7 bases and J by 9 bases; unmatched bases: 19. The CDR3 loop spans 17 amino acids. Looked up from germline, CDR1 is LNHDA and CDR2 is SQIVND (reference sequence). CDR3 DNA: TGTGCCAGTACTTGGACAGGGGATAGGTTTACCGGGGGTGAGCAGTTCTTC. Translating it yields CASTWTGDRFTGGEQFF.

The chain uses TRBV28 and TRBJ2-7, with a tentative D call TRBD1 (6 bases). Trimming shortened V by 5 bases and J by 0 bases, and 14 bases separated the two germline ends. This CDR3 has 15 amino acids. CDR1 and CDR2 from the germline V gene are MDHEN and SYDVKM. In DNA, the CDR3 is TGTGCCAGCAGTCCCCTTACAGGGAACTCCTACGAGCAGTACTTC. This gives the protein CASSPLTGNSYEQYF.

This clone was observed once. The V call is TRBV4-3, the J call TRBJ2-6; D uncertain. The germline CDR1 and CDR2 sequences are LGHNA and YSLEER. The CDR3 is 16 residues long. V was cut by 0 bases and J by 0 bases, with 6 bases left in between. CDR3 in DNA: TGCGCCAGCAGCCAAGAGCGGAGCTCTGGGGCCAACGTCCTGACTTTC. Protein: CASSQERSSGANVLTF.

The rearrangement joins TRBV27 to TRBJ2-5; 7 positions agree with TRBD1. CDR1 and CDR2 from the germline V gene are MNHEY and SMNVEV (reference sequence). With 1 base clipped from V and 4 bases from J, the junction kept 3 bases outside the gene matches. The CDR3 runs to 14 residues. The CDR3 coding sequence is TGTGCCAGCAGTTTATTAAACAGGGGAGAGACCCAGTACTTC. This gives the protein CASSLLNRGETQYF.

The CDR3 is CASSLGQGRYNEQFF. The CDR3 DNA reads TGTGCCAGCAGCCTAGGACAGGGCCGCTACAATGAGCAGTTCTTC. V gene TRBV3-1 (or the pseudogene TRBV3-2) combines with J gene TRBJ2-1, with 8 bases aligning to TRBD1. The germline gives CDR1 LGHDT, CDR2 YNNKEL (reference sequence). Trimming removed 4 bases from V and 3 bases from J; junction bases left unmatched: 5. The CDR3 runs to 15 residues.

This rearrangement joins TRBV24-1 to TRBJ2-5; 12 bases map to TRBD1. The CDR3 totals 16 residues. Looked up from germline, CDR1 is KGHDR and CDR2 is SFDVKD. V was pared by 3 bases and J by 5 bases, with 6 bases of the junction left unmatched. The CDR3 loop reads CATSDPGQGASETQYF. For the CDR3, the DNA is TGTGCCACCAGTGATCCGGGACAGGGGGCGTCGGAGACCCAGTACTTC.

The chain links TRBV28 to TRBJ1-6; the D gene is possibly TRBD1 (5 bases). Trimming shortened V by 8 bases and J by 10 bases, and 18 bases separated the two germline ends. The CDR3 runs 14 residues. The germline CDR1 and CDR2 sequences are MDHEN and SYDVKM. The CDR3 reads CASRGEVIGSPLHF. The CDR3 nucleotides are TGTGCCAGCCGGGGGGAGGTAATTGGCTCACCCCTCCACTTT. Supplemented by reference TRBV28 and TRBJ1-6, the full variable domain reads DVKVTQSSRYLVKRTGEKVFLECVQDMDHENMFWYRQDPGLGLRLIYFSYDVKMKEKGDIPEGYSVSREKKERFSLILESASTNQTSMYLCASRGEVIGSPLHFGNGTRLTVT.

The gene calls are TRBV10-2 and TRBJ1-2; 8 nucleotides line up with TRBD1. V was clipped by 7 bases and J by 1 base; unmatched bases: 2. The CDR3 is 13 residues long. CDR1 is WSHSY, CDR2 SAAADI, per germline. CDR3 in DNA: TGCGCCAGCACAGGACAGGGTAACTATGGCTACACCTTC. Encoded protein: CASTGQGNYGYTF.

This clone was detected only once. The V call is TRBV19, the J call TRBJ2-1; TRBD2 is a possible D gene (6 bases). The CDR3 is 15 amino acids. V shed 4 bases and J shed 5 bases, with 15 bases lying between them. Germline CDR1 LNHDA, CDR2 SQIVND (reference sequence). In DNA form, the CDR3 reads TGTGCCAGTAGTAGCGAATGGAAGCGGGACAATGAGCAGTTCTTC. Its protein is CASSSEWKRDNEQFF.

The J gene is TRBJ2-1, the V gene TRBV5-1; 11 bases match TRBD2. Germline V lookup: CDR1 SGHRS, CDR2 YFSETQ. Trimming at V came to 3 bases and at J to 8 bases, leaving 10 bases not matched to a gene. The CDR3 extends over 16 amino acids. The CDR3 nucleotides are TGCGCCAGCAGCTCAACAACTAGCGGGAGTGGGGATGAGCAGTTCTTC. Translated, it gives CASSSTTSGSGDEQFF.

V and J are TRBV11-1 and TRBJ2-3, with D unresolved. The CDR3 contains 14 residues. V was cut by 6 bases and J by 4 bases, with 14 bases left in between. The germline CDR1 and CDR2 sequences are SGHAT and FQDESV (reference sequence). CDR3 nucleotides: TGTGCCAGCAGTTTCCGCGGCGGAGCAGATACGCAGTATTTT. Its protein is CASSFRGGADTQYF.

This clone was seen a single time. The chain carries TRBV4-1 and TRBJ1-1; TRBD1 aligns across 7 bases. Germline V gives CDR1 MGHRA, CDR2 YSYEKL. The CDR3 runs to 15 residues. V gave up 2 bases and J gave up 0 bases; unmatched junction bases: 3. CDR3 amino acids: CASSQRTGVNTEAFF. CDR3 DNA sequence: TGCGCCAGCAGCCAACGAACAGGGGTGAACACTGAAGCTTTCTTT.

This chain connects TRBV29-1 to TRBJ2-1, with 7 bases lining up with TRBD2. The trim removed 4 bases at V and 3 bases at J, leaving 9 bases unmatched. The germline gives CDR1 SQVTM, CDR2 ANQGSEA. The length of the CDR3 is 15 residues. The CDR3 is CSVGGARGFYNEQFF. CDR3 DNA sequence: TGCAGCGTTGGGGGAGCGCGGGGGTTCTACAATGAGCAGTTCTTC.

DNA for the CDR3: TGTGCCTGGAGTGTTCAGGCCCCATATGGGCAGTACTTC. Amino acid sequence: CAWSVQAPYGQYF. The V gene is TRBV30, the J gene TRBJ2-7, with D unclear. Germline V gene lookup returns CDR1 GTSNPN and CDR2 SVGIG (reference sequence). Trimming removed 0 bases at V and 9 bases at J, with 15 bases between. The CDR3 length is 13 residues.

The V call is TRBV4-2, the J call TRBJ1-6; 7 nucleotides align to TRBD1. Trimming took 1 base from V and 8 from J; bases not matched to a gene: 5. CDR1 LGHNA and CDR2 YNFKEQ come from the germline V gene. This CDR3 spans 15 amino acids. CDR3 bases: TGTGCCAGCAGCCAAGCGACAGGGCCTGATTCACCCCTCCACTTT. This translates into CASSQATGPDSPLHF.

In this sample, this clone turned up once. This sequence joins TRBV7-3 and TRBJ2-5; 9 bases line up with TRBD2. The V segment lost 5 bases and the J segment 5 bases; nucleotides outside the gene matches: 12. This CDR3 contains 16 residues. Germline V lookup: CDR1 SGHTA, CDR2 FQGTGA. The CDR3 loop reads CASSPGEREDRETQYF. DNA of the CDR3: TGTGCCAGCAGCCCGGGGGAGCGGGAGGATAGGGAGACCCAGTACTTC.

This chain joins TRBV5-1 and TRBJ1-1; D not resolved. The germline gives CDR1 SGHRS, CDR2 YFSETQ. CDR3 length: 11 amino acids. V was shortened by 3 bases and J by 7 bases, with 7 bases between the two germline ends. CDR3 bases: TGCGCCAGCAGCTCTTATAATGAAGCTTTCTTT. It encodes CASSSYNEAFF.